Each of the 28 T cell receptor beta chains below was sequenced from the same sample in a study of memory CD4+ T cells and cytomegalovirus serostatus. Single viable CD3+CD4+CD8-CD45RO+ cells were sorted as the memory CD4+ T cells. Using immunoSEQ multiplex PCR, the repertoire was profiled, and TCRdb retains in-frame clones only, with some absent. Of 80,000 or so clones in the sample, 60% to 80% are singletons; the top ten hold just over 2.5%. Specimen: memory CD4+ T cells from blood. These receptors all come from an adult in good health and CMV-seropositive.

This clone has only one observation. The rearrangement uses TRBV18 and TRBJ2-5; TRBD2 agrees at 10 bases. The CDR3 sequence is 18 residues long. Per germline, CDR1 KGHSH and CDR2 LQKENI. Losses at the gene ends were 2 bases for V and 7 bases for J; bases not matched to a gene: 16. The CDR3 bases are TGTGCCAGCTCACCAACGATGTCTGCTAGCGGGAGTTTTTTGACCCAGTACTTC. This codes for CASSPTMSASGSFLTQYF.

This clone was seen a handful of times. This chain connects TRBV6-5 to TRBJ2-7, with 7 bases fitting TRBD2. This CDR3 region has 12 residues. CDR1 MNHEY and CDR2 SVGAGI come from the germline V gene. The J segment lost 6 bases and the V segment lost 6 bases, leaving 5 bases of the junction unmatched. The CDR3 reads CASSESGGEQYF. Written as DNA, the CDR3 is TGTGCCAGCAGCGAATCGGGGGGCGAGCAGTACTTC.

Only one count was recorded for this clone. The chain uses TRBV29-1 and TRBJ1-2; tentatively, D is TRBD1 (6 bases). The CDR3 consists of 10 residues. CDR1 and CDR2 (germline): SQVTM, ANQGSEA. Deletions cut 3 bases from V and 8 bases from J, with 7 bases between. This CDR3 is CSVDQGGYTF. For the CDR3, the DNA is TGCAGCGTTGACCAGGGGGGCTACACCTTC.

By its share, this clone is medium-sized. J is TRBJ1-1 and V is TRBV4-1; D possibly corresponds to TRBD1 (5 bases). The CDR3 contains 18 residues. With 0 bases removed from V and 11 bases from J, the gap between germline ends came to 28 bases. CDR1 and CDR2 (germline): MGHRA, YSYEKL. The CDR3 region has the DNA TGCGCCAGCAGCCAAGATACCCCCTTGAGACAGTACCCCATCCCGGCTTTCTTT. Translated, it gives CASSQDTPLRQYPIPAFF.

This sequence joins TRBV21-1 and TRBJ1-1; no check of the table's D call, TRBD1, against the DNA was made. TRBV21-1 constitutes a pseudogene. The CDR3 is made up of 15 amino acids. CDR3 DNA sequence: TGTGCCAGCAGCAAAGGTCGGTCCGGGACACCTGAAGCTTTCTTT. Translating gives CASSKGRSGTPEAFF.

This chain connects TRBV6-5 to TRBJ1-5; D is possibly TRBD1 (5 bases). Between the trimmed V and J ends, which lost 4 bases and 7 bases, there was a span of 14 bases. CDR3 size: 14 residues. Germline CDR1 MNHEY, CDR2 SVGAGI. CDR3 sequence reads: CASSSVQGGQPQHF. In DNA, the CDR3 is TGTGCCAGCAGTTCCGTGCAGGGTGGCCAGCCCCAGCATTTT.

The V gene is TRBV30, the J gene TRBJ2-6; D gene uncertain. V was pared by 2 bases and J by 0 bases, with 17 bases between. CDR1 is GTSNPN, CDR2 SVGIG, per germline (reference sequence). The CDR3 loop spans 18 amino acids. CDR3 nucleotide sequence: TGTGCCTGGAGTAACCCAGGACGCGCATCCTCTGGGGCCAACGTCCTGACTTTC. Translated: CAWSNPGRASSGANVLTF. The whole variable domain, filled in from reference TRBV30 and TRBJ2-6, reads SQTIHQWPATLVQPVGSPLSLECTVEGTSNPNLYWYRQAAGRGLQLLFYSVGIGQISSEVPQNLSASRPQDRQFILSSKKLLLSDSGFYLCAWSNPGRASSGANVLTFGAGSRLTVL.

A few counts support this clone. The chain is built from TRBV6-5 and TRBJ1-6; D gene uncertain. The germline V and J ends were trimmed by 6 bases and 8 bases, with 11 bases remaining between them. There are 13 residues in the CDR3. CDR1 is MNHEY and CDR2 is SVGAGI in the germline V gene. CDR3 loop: CASSLTGDSPLHF. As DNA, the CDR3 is TGTGCCAGCAGCTTGACTGGGGATTCACCCCTCCACTTT.

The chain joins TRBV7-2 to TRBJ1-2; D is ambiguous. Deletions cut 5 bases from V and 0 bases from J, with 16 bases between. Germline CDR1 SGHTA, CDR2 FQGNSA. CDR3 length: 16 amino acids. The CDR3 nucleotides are TGTGCCAGCAGCCCCCAATCGGGCGGATCTAACTATGGCTACACCTTC. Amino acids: CASSPQSGGSNYGYTF.

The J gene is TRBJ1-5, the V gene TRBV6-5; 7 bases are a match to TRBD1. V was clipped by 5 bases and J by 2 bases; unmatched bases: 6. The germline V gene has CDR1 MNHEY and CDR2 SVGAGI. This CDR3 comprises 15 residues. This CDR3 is CASSTQGEGNQPQHF. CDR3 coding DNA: TGTGCCAGCAGTACCCAGGGGGAAGGCAATCAGCCCCAGCATTTT.

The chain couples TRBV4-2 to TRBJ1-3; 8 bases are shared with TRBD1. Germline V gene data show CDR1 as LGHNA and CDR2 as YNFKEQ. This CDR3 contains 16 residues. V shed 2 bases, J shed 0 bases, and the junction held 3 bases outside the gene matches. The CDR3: CASSQNRGGSGNTIYF. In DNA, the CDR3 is TGTGCCAGCAGCCAAAACAGGGGGGGCTCTGGAAACACCATATATTTT.

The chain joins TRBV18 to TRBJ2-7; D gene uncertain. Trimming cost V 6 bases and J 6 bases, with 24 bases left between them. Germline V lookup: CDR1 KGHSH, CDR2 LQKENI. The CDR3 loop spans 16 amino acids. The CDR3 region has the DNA TGTGCCAGCTCCCTTTCTAAGGACCCCGAGGCTGGCGAGCAGTACTTC. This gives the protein CASSLSKDPEAGEQYF.

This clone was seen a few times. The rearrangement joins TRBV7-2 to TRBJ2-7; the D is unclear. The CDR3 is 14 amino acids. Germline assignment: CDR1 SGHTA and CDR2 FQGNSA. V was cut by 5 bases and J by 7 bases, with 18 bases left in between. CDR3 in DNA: TGTGCCAGCAGCCTGTCGTGGACGCTAGGTGAGCAGTACGTC. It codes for CASSLSWTLGEQYV.

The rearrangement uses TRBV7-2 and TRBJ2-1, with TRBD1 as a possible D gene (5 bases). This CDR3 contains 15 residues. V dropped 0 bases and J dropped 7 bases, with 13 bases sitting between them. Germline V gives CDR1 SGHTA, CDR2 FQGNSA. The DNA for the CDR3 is TGTGCCAGCAGCTTAGCGGTGACAGACCTTAATGAGCAGTTCTTC. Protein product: CASSLAVTDLNEQFF.

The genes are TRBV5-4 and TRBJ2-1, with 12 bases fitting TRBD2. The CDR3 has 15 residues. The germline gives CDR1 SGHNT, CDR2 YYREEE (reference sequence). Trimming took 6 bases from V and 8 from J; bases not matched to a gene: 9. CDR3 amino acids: CASTKLLAGGYEQFF. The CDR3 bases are TGTGCCAGCACGAAACTACTAGCGGGAGGATATGAGCAGTTCTTC.

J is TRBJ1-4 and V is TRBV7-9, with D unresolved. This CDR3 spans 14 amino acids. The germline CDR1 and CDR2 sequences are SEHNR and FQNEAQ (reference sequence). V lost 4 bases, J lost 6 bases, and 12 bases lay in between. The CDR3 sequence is CASSSWGTDEKLFF. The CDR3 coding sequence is TGTGCCAGCAGCTCTTGGGGAACGGATGAAAAACTGTTTTTT.

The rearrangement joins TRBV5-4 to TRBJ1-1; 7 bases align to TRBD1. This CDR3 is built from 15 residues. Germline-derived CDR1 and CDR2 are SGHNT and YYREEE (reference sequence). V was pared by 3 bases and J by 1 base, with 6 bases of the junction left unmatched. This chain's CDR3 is CASSSKTGWNTEAFF. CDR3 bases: TGTGCCAGCAGCTCTAAGACAGGGTGGAACACTGAAGCTTTCTTT.

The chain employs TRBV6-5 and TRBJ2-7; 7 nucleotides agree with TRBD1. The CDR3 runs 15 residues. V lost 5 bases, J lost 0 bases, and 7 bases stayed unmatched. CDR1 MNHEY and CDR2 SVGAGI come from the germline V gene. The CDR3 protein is CASSPPQGNSYEQYF. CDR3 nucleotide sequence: TGTGCCAGCAGTCCACCACAGGGGAACTCCTACGAGCAGTACTTC.

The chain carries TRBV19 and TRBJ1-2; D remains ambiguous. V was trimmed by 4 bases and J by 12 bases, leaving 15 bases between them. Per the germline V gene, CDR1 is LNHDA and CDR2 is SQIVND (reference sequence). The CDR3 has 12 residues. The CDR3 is CASSTRTGLNTF. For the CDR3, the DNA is TGTGCCAGTAGTACCCGGACGGGGTTAAACACCTTC.

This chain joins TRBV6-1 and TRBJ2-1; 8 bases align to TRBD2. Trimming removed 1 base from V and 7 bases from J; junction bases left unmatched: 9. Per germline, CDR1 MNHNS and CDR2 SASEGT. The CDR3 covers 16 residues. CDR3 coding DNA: TGTGCCAGCAGTGAAGTTCAGGGCGGGGGGCGGAATGAGCAGTTCTTC. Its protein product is CASSEVQGGGRNEQFF.

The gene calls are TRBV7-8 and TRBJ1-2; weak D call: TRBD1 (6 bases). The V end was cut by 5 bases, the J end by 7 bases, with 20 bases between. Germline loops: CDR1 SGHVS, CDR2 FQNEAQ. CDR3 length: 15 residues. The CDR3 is CASSPAYRGRGGYTF. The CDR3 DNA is TGTGCCAGCAGCCCGGCCTACCGGGGGCGTGGTGGCTACACCTTC.

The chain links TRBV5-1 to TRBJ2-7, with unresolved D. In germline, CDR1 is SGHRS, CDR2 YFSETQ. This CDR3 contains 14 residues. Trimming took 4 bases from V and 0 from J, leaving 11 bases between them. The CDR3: CASSVSGSSYEQYF. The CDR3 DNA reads TGCGCCAGCAGCGTATCTGGAAGCTCCTACGAGCAGTACTTC.

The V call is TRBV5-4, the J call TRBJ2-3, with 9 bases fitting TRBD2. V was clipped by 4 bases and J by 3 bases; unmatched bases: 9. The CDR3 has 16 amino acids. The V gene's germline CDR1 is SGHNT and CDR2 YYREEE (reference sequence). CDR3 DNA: TGTGCCAGCAGCATCCCAGGAGCGGGAGGAACAGATACGCAGTATTTT. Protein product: CASSIPGAGGTDTQYF.

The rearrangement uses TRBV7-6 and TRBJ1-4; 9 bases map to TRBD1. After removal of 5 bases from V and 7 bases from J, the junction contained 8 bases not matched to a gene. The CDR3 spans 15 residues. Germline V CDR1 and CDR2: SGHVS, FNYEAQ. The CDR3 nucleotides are TGTGCCAGCAGCCGTCGGGACAGGGATGTTGAAAAACTGTTTTTT. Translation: CASSRRDRDVEKLFF.

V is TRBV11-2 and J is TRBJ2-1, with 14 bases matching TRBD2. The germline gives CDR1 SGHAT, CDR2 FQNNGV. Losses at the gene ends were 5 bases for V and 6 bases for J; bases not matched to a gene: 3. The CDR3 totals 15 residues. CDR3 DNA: TGTGCCAGCAGCGCGGGACTAGCGGGGGTCAATGAGCAGTTCTTC. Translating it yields CASSAGLAGVNEQFF.

The chain's CDR3 is CASSGGGFLDTGELFF. CDR3 DNA sequence: TGTGCCAGCTCCGGCGGGGGCTTTCTCGACACCGGGGAGCTGTTTTTT. The chain is built from TRBV18 and TRBJ2-2, with a weak D call TRBD2 (7 bases). This CDR3 region has 16 residues. Germline-derived CDR1 and CDR2 are KGHSH and LQKENI. The V gene lost 6 bases and the J gene lost 3 bases, with 17 bases spanning the gap.

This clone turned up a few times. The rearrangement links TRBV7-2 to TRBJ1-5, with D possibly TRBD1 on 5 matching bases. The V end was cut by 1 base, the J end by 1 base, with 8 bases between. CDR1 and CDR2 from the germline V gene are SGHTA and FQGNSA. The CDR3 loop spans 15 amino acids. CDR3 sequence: CASSLGDASNQPQHF. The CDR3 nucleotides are TGTGCCAGCAGCTTAGGGGACGCCAGCAATCAGCCCCAGCATTTT.

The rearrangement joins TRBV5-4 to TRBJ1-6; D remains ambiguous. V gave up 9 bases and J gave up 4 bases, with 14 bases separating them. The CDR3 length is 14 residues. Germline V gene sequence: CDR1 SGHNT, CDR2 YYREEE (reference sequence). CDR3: CATSTQEYNSPLHF. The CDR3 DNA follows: TGTGCCACCTCAACCCAGGAGTATAATTCACCCCTCCACTTT.